Each of the 17 T cell receptor beta chains below was sequenced from the same sample in a study of control samples from healthy donors and cancer patients. Profiling relied on immunoSEQ multiplex PCR, and the TCRdb table lists in-frame clones only, not all of them. Of more than 150,000 clones in the sample, more than 85% were seen once. The sample comprised blood. The receptors originated from a man in his fifties or sixties in good health.

The rearrangement uses TRBV5-1 and TRBJ2-2; D gene unclear. CDR1 SGHRS and CDR2 YFSETQ come from the germline V gene. This CDR3 spans 15 amino acids. Trimming shortened V by 2 bases and J by 4 bases, and 12 bases separated the two germline ends. The CDR3 region is CASSFAGQGTGELFF. CDR3 coding DNA: TGCGCCAGCAGCTTCGCCGGTCAAGGCACCGGGGAGCTGTTTTTT.

The genes are TRBV2 and TRBJ1-2, with 7 bases that match TRBD1. V lost 4 bases to trimming and J lost 5 bases; unmatched junction nucleotides: 7. Germline assignment: CDR1 SNHLY and CDR2 FYNNEI. CDR3 length equals 14 residues. The CDR3 reads CASSVQGGLYGYTF. The CDR3, as DNA: TGTGCCAGCAGTGTCCAGGGGGGCCTTTATGGCTACACCTTC.

This chain links TRBV19 with TRBJ2-3; 7 bases are shared with TRBD1. Germline V gives CDR1 LNHDA, CDR2 SQIVND (reference sequence). The V and J ends lost 6 bases and 4 bases, in that order; junction bases with no gene match: 7. CDR3 length equals 14 residues. CDR3 protein: CASRAGTEADTQYF. CDR3 sequence (DNA): TGTGCCAGTAGGGCCGGGACAGAGGCAGATACGCAGTATTTT.

V gene TRBV6-4 combines with J gene TRBJ2-1; 12 positions agree with TRBD1. CDR3 length: 15 amino acids. V lost 5 bases, J lost 9 bases, and 8 bases stayed unmatched. The germline V gene encodes CDR1 MRHNA and CDR2 SNTAGT. CDR3 protein: CASSPGTGGRGEQFF. CDR3 nucleotide sequence: TGTGCCAGCAGTCCCGGGACAGGGGGCCGAGGTGAGCAGTTCTTC.

This clone appeared many times. V gene TRBV6-2 or TRBV6-3 combines with J gene TRBJ1-1, with D perhaps TRBD1 (5 bases). This CDR3 has 16 amino acids. In germline, CDR1 is MNHEY, CDR2 SVGEGT. Trimming removed 0 bases at V and 0 bases at J, with 11 bases between. The CDR3 here is CASSYSPTELNTEAFF. The CDR3 DNA follows: TGTGCCAGCAGTTACTCTCCGACAGAGTTGAACACTGAAGCTTTCTTT.

The gene calls are TRBV20-1 and TRBJ2-7; no firm D call. V was cut by 3 bases and J by 5 bases, with 8 bases left in between. Germline V gives CDR1 DFQATT, CDR2 SNEGSKA (reference sequence). This CDR3 region has 11 residues. The CDR3 reads CSARGGDEQYF. In nucleotides, the CDR3 is TGCAGTGCTAGGGGTGGGGACGAGCAGTACTTC.

This clone was counted between two and nine times. The V and J genes are TRBV5-5 and TRBJ2-1, with 15 bases lining up with TRBD2. V was pared by 4 bases and J by 7 bases, with 6 bases of the junction left unmatched. This CDR3 has 16 residues. CDR1 is SGHKS and CDR2 is YYEKEE in the germline V gene (reference sequence). CDR3 nucleotides: TGTGCCAGCAGCCCAGGGACTAGCGGGAGGCTGAATGAGCAGTTCTTC. It yields the protein CASSPGTSGRLNEQFF.

The DNA of the CDR3 is TGTGCCAGCACTCAGCGGGGGTCCAATCAGCCCCAGCATTTT. This encodes CASTQRGSNQPQHF. This chain links TRBV6-5 with TRBJ1-5, with D tentatively TRBD1 (5 bases). The V end lost 7 bases, the J end lost 3 bases, and 13 bases lay between the germline ends. This CDR3 has 14 amino acids. The germline CDR1 and CDR2 sequences are MNHEY and SVGAGI.

The V gene is TRBV29-1, the J gene TRBJ2-7; the D gene is possibly TRBD2 (6 bases). Trimming pared 4 bases from V and 3 bases from J, leaving 16 bases between. The germline V gene has CDR1 SQVTM and CDR2 ANQGSEA. The CDR3 sequence is 14 residues long. CDR3 sequence (DNA): TGCAGCGTTGGACGGGAGAGGGGCCTCTACGAGCAGTACTTC. The encoded protein is CSVGRERGLYEQYF.

The CDR3 reads CASSMASGRYTGELFF. CDR3 bases: TGTGCCAGTAGTATGGCTAGCGGGAGGTACACCGGGGAGCTGTTTTTT. The rearrangement links TRBV19 to TRBJ2-2; 11 bases line up with TRBD2. V gave up 3 bases and J gave up 3 bases; unmatched junction bases: 3. In germline, CDR1 is LNHDA, CDR2 SQIVND (reference sequence). The CDR3 covers 16 residues. Variable domain in full (rest from reference TRBV19 and TRBJ2-2): DGGITQSPKYLFRKEGQNVTLSCEQNLNHDAMYWYRQDPGQGLRLIYYSQIVNDFQKGDIAEGYSVSREKKESFPLTVTSAQKNPTAFYLCASSMASGRYTGELFFGEGSRLTVL.

This chain uses TRBV18 with TRBJ1-2, with D uncertain. Looked up from germline, CDR1 is KGHSH and CDR2 is LQKENI. This CDR3 region has 12 residues. V was cut by 2 bases and J by 8 bases, with 9 bases left in between. The CDR3, as DNA: TGTGCCAGCTCACCAATGGAAGGAGGCTACACCTTC. This sequence encodes CASSPMEGGYTF.

The V and J genes are TRBV6-1 and TRBJ2-3, with D maybe TRBD1 (6 bases). From germline, CDR1 is MNHNS and CDR2 SASEGT. This CDR3 comprises 14 residues. Between the trimmed V and J ends, which lost 1 base and 6 bases, there was a span of 11 bases. CDR3 sequence (DNA): TGTGCCAGCAGTGAAGGGACAGCCGCGGATACGCAGTATTTT. Encoded protein: CASSEGTAADTQYF.

The V gene is TRBV23-1, the J gene TRBJ2-1; 16 nucleotides line up with TRBD2. TRBV23-1 is annotated as an ORF whose role is uncertain. The CDR3 runs to 19 residues. J lost 2 bases, V lost 4 bases, and 8 bases had no gene match. The CDR3 DNA follows: TGCGCCAGCAGTCTTGGGACTAGCGGGAGGGCCCCGGCCTACAATGAGCAGTTCTTC. Encoded protein: CASSLGTSGRAPAYNEQFF.

The chain joins TRBV14 to TRBJ2-7, with D possibly matching TRBD2 (5 bases). The CDR3 runs 12 residues. Germline CDR1 reads SGHDN; CDR2 reads FVKESK. V was trimmed by 4 bases and J by 6 bases, leaving 10 bases between them. The CDR3 DNA sequence: TGTGCCAGCAGCCGGACTCTAGGCGAGCAGTACTTC. It codes for CASSRTLGEQYF.

The chain uses TRBV29-1 and TRBJ1-1, with D tentatively TRBD1 (5 bases). CDR3 size: 13 residues. Trimming pared 2 bases from V and 1 base from J, leaving 8 bases between. Germline values: CDR1 SQVTM, CDR2 ANQGSEA. CDR3 residues: CSVEQGGNTEAFF. For the CDR3, the DNA is TGCAGCGTTGAACAGGGCGGGAACACTGAAGCTTTCTTT.

The chain combines TRBV7-2 with TRBJ1-1; the D is unclear. Germline-derived CDR1 and CDR2 are SGHTA and FQGNSA. The V end lost 1 base, the J end lost 1 base, and 10 bases lay between the germline ends. This CDR3 is 15 amino acids long. Here the CDR3 reads CASSLGFTRNTEAFF. CDR3 coding DNA: TGTGCCAGCAGCTTAGGGTTCACCAGGAACACTGAAGCTTTCTTT.

This clone was observed a single time. The CDR3 reads CSAHRVETQYF. The CDR3 DNA reads as TGCAGTGCGCACAGGGTAGAGACCCAGTACTTC. The chain is built from TRBV20-1 and TRBJ2-5; D may be TRBD1 (6 bases). Trimming took 6 bases from V and 4 from J, leaving 9 bases between them. Germline V gives CDR1 DFQATT, CDR2 SNEGSKA (reference sequence). This CDR3 has 11 residues.